This T cell receptor beta chain was captured in a study of TIL therapy for anti-PD-1-resistant metastatic lung cancer. Sample time point: pre-treatment sample, taken before nivolumab and TIL therapy. Tumor tissue came from excised metastases, mostly pleural nodules or supraclavicular lymph nodes. Patients were adults with stage 4 NSCLC. This clone was seen only once. Its antigen is still unknown. General study findings and limits: Compared with baseline intratumoral T cells, expanded TIL cultures were more clonal and less diverse (roughly 6% vs 31%). Many TIL product clones were absent from baseline tumor, suggesting clonal contraction.

The libraries were made with immunoSEQ v3. Generated by immunoSEQ multiplex PCR, the TCRdb table keeps only in-frame clones and is missing some. The top ten clones hold 6.5% to 8% of a sample with over 25,000 clones, 55% to 80% of them seen once. The CDR3 totals 13 residues. V lost 1 base, J lost 9 bases, and 10 bases lay in between. CDR1 and CDR2 (germline): SGHTA, FQGTGA. The chain recombines TRBV7-3 with TRBJ2-1; D assignment may be TRBD1 or TRBD2 (5 bases each). The receptor was isolated from a person aged 25-85 years with non-small cell lung cancer. Specimen: tumor tissue, collected at baseline. The CDR3 bases are TGTGCCAGCAGCTTAAGTTCTGGGGGTGAGCAGTTCTTC. Amino acid sequence: CASSLSSGGEQFF.